This T cell receptor beta chain was recovered during a study of siplizumab effects on memory and regulatory T cells. General study results and limits: Proliferating clones, CD4+ or CD8+, lacked an assignable naive or memory phenotype in roughly 75-97% of cases.

Across a few donor pairs, the naive, memory, effector memory and TEMRA subsets were sequenced without stimulation. Profiled with immunoSEQ multiplex PCR; TCRdb holds only in-frame clones, not every one. The sample carries roughly 26,000 clones, 70% to 85% recorded once. The CDR3 runs 13 residues. V was cut by 8 bases and J by 0 bases, with 7 bases left in between. Germline CDR1 is SNHLY and CDR2 is FYNNEI. A word on this clone: Antigen unknown.

The origin of this receptor is a human donor in good health. The sequenced sample consisted of memory CD4+ T cells sorted from blood. The chain combines TRBV2 with TRBJ2-2; D not certain. CDR3 nucleotides: TGTGCCAGCGCCTCCCCGAACACCGGGGAGCTGTTTTTT. Translated, it gives CASASPNTGELFF.